One and the same sample provided the 29 T cell receptor beta chains below, sequenced in a study of graft-versus-host responses after intestinal transplantation. Produced via immunoSEQ multiplex PCR; TCRdb's table is partial and in-frame only. The data show 13,000 to 15,000 clones, 74% seen once. Processing released intraepithelial and lamina propria lymphocytes from the graft tissue. The sample consisted of ileum tissue, taken 16 days after intestinal transplant. The receptors originated from a human patient who received an intestinal transplant, so some T cells may come from the graft donor.

In its sample, this clone was seen once. The rearrangement uses TRBV2 and TRBJ2-2; D is unresolved. The length of the CDR3 is 14 residues. Germline V lookup: CDR1 SNHLY, CDR2 FYNNEI. Trimming took 6 bases from V and 0 from J, leaving 8 bases between them. The chain's CDR3 is CASSPPTNTGELFF. The DNA of the CDR3 is TGTGCCAGCAGCCCACCTACGAACACCGGGGAGCTGTTTTTT.

The chain carries TRBV5-5 and TRBJ2-1; D is possibly TRBD2 (6 bases). The CDR3 totals 17 residues. V lost 0 bases and J 3 bases, leaving 16 bases between the germline ends. In germline, CDR1 is SGHKS, CDR2 YYEKEE (reference sequence). This CDR3 is CASSLDRWEANYNEQFF. The CDR3 region has the DNA TGTGCCAGCAGCTTGGATCGGTGGGAGGCGAACTACAATGAGCAGTTCTTC.

This chain uses TRBV7-8 with TRBJ1-1; D uncertain. V dropped 10 bases and J dropped 0 bases, with 18 bases sitting between them. Germline V CDR1 and CDR2: SGHVS, FQNEAQ. This CDR3 comprises 15 residues. CDR3 coding DNA: TGTGCCACCCTCCCGGGGAGGGTCATGAACACTGAAGCTTTCTTT. This translates into CATLPGRVMNTEAFF.

The chain has TRBV6-1 and TRBJ2-7; 9 bases match TRBD1. CDR1 and CDR2 (germline): MNHNS, SASEGT. Trimming at V came to 8 bases and at J to 4 bases, leaving 6 bases not matched to a gene. The CDR3 is made up of 13 amino acids. Here the CDR3 DNA reads TGTGCCAGCGCGGGACAGGGTGGGTACGAGCAGTACTTC. Translation gives CASAGQGGYEQYF.

V usage is TRBV4-1 and J usage is TRBJ1-5; TRBD1 is a possible D gene (5 bases). CDR3 length: 19 residues. Trimming took 4 bases from V and 2 from J, leaving 24 bases between them. The germline V gene encodes CDR1 MGHRA and CDR2 YSYEKL. The CDR3 coding sequence is TGCGCCAGCAGCCCTAAGAACCCGACAGCCCTCTCCCGCAATCAGCCCCAGCATTTT. Translated: CASSPKNPTALSRNQPQHF.

This clone was seen more than once but under ten times. The junction and the germline gene differ at one end; a read error may be behind it. This same CDR3 is encoded by further DNA sequences in the sample. The rearrangement uses TRBV4-1 and TRBJ2-7; 7 nucleotides align to TRBD1. The CDR3 spans 14 residues. Germline V lookup: CDR1 MGHRA, CDR2 YSYEKL. CDR3 loop: CASSPRDSSYEQYF. The CDR3 DNA follows: TGTGCCAGCAGCCCCCGGGACAGCTCCTACGAGCAGTACTTC.

The J gene is TRBJ2-7, the V gene TRBV11-2; D unresolved. The CDR3 is 15 residues long. Germline assignment: CDR1 SGHAT and CDR2 FQNNGV. Between the trimmed V and J ends, which lost 0 bases and 4 bases, there was a span of 13 bases. Written as DNA, the CDR3 is TGTGCCAGCAGCTTAGATGGGCTCCTGCCTTACGAGCAGTACTTC. This codes for CASSLDGLLPYEQYF.

The chain joins TRBV7-8 to TRBJ1-2; 7 nucleotides match TRBD1. This CDR3 region has 14 residues. The germline CDR1 and CDR2 sequences are SGHVS and FQNEAQ. V was clipped by 2 bases and J by 4 bases; unmatched bases: 4. Here the CDR3 DNA reads TGTGCCAGCAGCTTACGAGGGACAGTCTATGGCTACACCTTC. The encoded protein is CASSLRGTVYGYTF. The full variable domain, completed using reference TRBV7-8 and TRBJ1-2, is GAGVSQSPRYKVAKRGQDVALRCDPISGHVSLFWYQQALGQGPEFLTYFQNEAQLDKSGLPSDRFFAERPEGSVSTLKIQRTQQEDSAVYLCASSLRGTVYGYTFGSGTRLTVV.

This chain connects TRBV4-2 to TRBJ2-5, with 16 bases aligning to TRBD2. Germline V gene data show CDR1 as LGHNA and CDR2 as YNFKEQ. This CDR3 is built from 18 residues. J gave up 1 base and V 0 bases, and 2 bases lay outside the gene matches. The CDR3 region has the DNA TGTGCCAGCAGCCAAGATGGGACTAGCGGGGGGGGCCAAGAGACCCAGTACTTC. It yields the protein CASSQDGTSGGGQETQYF.

The rearrangement joins TRBV29-1 to TRBJ1-2; a weak D match, TRBD1 (6 bases). This CDR3 has 13 residues. In germline, CDR1 is SQVTM, CDR2 ANQGSEA. V lost 4 bases and J 0 bases, leaving 9 bases between the germline ends. The CDR3 is CSVVGGANYGYTF. The CDR3 nucleotides are TGCAGCGTTGTAGGGGGTGCTAACTATGGCTACACCTTC.

This rearrangement joins TRBV10-3 to TRBJ2-5; 7 bases are a match to TRBD2. With the DNA end fitting TRBJ2-7 better, the J assignment may be wrong. Germline V gene data show CDR1 as ENHRY and CDR2 as SYGVKD. This CDR3 is 15 amino acids long. This CDR3 reads CAIRQRLADYYEQYF. As DNA, the CDR3 is TGTGCCATCAGGCAGCGGCTAGCGGATTACTACGAGCAGTACTTC.

This clone was detected a few times. This chain connects TRBV7-6 to TRBJ2-1; D may be TRBD1 (5 bases). This CDR3 has 13 residues. Germline values: CDR1 SGHVS, CDR2 FNYEAQ. Trimming removed 5 bases at V and 6 bases at J, with 11 bases between. The CDR3 is CASSTDTANEQFF. The CDR3 nucleotides read TGTGCCAGCAGCACGGACACAGCCAATGAGCAGTTCTTC.

The rearrangement links TRBV5-1 to TRBJ2-5, with a possible D match to TRBD1 (5 bases). Trimming took off 2 bases at V and 4 bases at J, with 6 bases between the two ends. The germline CDR1 and CDR2 sequences are SGHRS and YFSETQ. This CDR3 contains 12 residues. CDR3: CASSFQGETQYF. The CDR3 region has the DNA TGCGCCAGCAGCTTCCAGGGAGAGACCCAGTACTTC. Full variable domain (remainder filled in from reference TRBV5-1 and TRBJ2-5): KAGVTQTPRYLIKTRGQQVTLSCSPISGHRSVSWYQQTPGQGLQFLFEYFSETQRNKGNFPGRFSGRQFSNSRSEMNVSTLELGDSALYLCASSFQGETQYFGPGTRLLVL.

The chain joins TRBV6-6 to TRBJ2-5, with 12 bases identical to TRBD2. The CDR3 has 14 amino acids. V shed 5 bases and J 4 bases; nucleotides not matched to a gene: 2. Germline V lookup: CDR1 MNHNY, CDR2 SVGAGI (reference sequence). DNA of the CDR3: TGTGCCAGCAGTGGGGGACTAGCGGGAGAGACCCAGTACTTC. Encoded protein: CASSGGLAGETQYF.

The chain couples TRBV5-1 to TRBJ1-1; 9 bases agree with TRBD1. The germline gives CDR1 SGHRS, CDR2 YFSETQ. The CDR3 extends over 16 amino acids. The V segment lost 3 bases and the J segment 1 base; nucleotides outside the gene matches: 7. The CDR3 region is CASSSGQGLWNTEAFF. CDR3 coding DNA: TGCGCCAGCAGCTCGGGACAGGGTTTATGGAACACTGAAGCTTTCTTT.

CDR3 nucleotides: TGTGCCTGGAGCCCCGGGACAGTCAATGGGGAGCTGTTTTTT. As protein: CAWSPGTVNGELFF. V gene TRBV30 combines with J gene TRBJ2-2; 7 bases match TRBD1. Losses at the gene ends were 3 bases for V and 8 bases for J; bases not matched to a gene: 9. CDR3 length equals 14 residues. CDR1 and CDR2 from the germline V gene are GTSNPN and SVGIG (reference sequence).

The chain is built from TRBV6-1 and TRBJ1-1; tentatively, D is TRBD1 (6 bases). Germline V gene lookup returns CDR1 MNHNS and CDR2 SASEGT. The CDR3 loop spans 14 amino acids. Deletions cut 4 bases from V and 0 bases from J, with 9 bases between. The CDR3 region is CASSGWGLNTEAFF. CDR3 sequence (DNA): TGTGCCAGCAGTGGTTGGGGGCTGAACACTGAAGCTTTCTTT.

This chain joins TRBV15 and TRBJ2-1; 8 nucleotides agree with TRBD2. The CDR3 has 15 residues. Germline values: CDR1 LNHNV, CDR2 YYDKDF (reference sequence). J was trimmed by 4 bases and V by 5 bases; bases with no gene match: 7. Here the CDR3 reads CATSGVAGFYNEQFF. CDR3 in DNA: TGTGCCACCAGCGGGGTAGCGGGGTTTTACAATGAGCAGTTCTTC.

This chain uses TRBV10-3 with TRBJ2-5, with no clear D. The end of the DNA fits TRBJ2-7 better, so the J call may be wrong. CDR3 length: 13 amino acids. In germline, CDR1 is ENHRY, CDR2 SYGVKD. CDR3 in amino acids: CAIGQKLDYEQYF. CDR3 nucleotide sequence: TGTGCCATTGGCCAAAAGCTTGACTACGAGCAGTACTTC.

The chain recombines TRBV5-1 with TRBJ1-6; the match to TRBD1 covers 8 bases. Trimming took 8 bases from V and 5 from J; bases not matched to a gene: 6. Germline CDR1 SGHRS, CDR2 YFSETQ. The CDR3 loop spans 14 amino acids. The CDR3 nucleotides are TGCGCCAGTGGAAAGGGACAGGATAATTCACCCCTCCACTTT. Translation: CASGKGQDNSPLHF.

The V gene is TRBV19, the J gene TRBJ1-2; weak D call: TRBD1 (6 bases). The CDR3 has 13 residues. Trimming pared 5 bases from V and 5 bases from J, leaving 12 bases between. CDR1 is LNHDA, CDR2 SQIVND, per germline (reference sequence). CDR3 sequence reads: CASSAGQSYGYTF. The CDR3, as DNA: TGTGCCAGTAGTGCAGGACAGTCATATGGCTACACCTTC.

This chain joins TRBV28 and TRBJ1-2; 7 positions match TRBD1. Germline V gene lookup returns CDR1 MDHEN and CDR2 SYDVKM. V dropped 8 bases and J dropped 8; count of bases not matched to a gene: 17. This CDR3 region has 15 residues. The CDR3 sequence is CASYENRGPLGGYTF. The CDR3 coding sequence is TGTGCCAGCTATGAAAATAGGGGGCCCCTCGGGGGCTACACCTTC.

This clone is termed medium-sized. V is TRBV29-1 and J is TRBJ2-1, with 11 bases that match TRBD1. This CDR3 spans 14 amino acids. After removal of 7 bases from V and 6 bases from J, the junction contained 8 bases not matched to a gene. Germline V gene data show CDR1 as SQVTM and CDR2 as ANQGSEA. The CDR3 DNA sequence: TGCAGCGGGTACCCGGGACAGGGGGGCAATGAGCAGTTCTTC. This translates into CSGYPGQGGNEQFF.

This clone was seen a handful of times. The chain uses TRBV4-3 and TRBJ1-4, with 10 bases that match TRBD1. Germline CDR1 LGHNA, CDR2 YSLEER. V dropped 0 bases and J dropped 11; count of bases not matched to a gene: 9. CDR3 length: 16 residues. CDR3: CASSQDHGTGAGKLFF. The CDR3 coding sequence is TGCGCCAGCAGCCAAGATCACGGGACAGGGGCCGGCAAACTGTTTTTT.

V usage is TRBV27 and J usage is TRBJ1-3; TRBD1 aligns across 10 bases. The length of the CDR3 is 16 residues. The J segment lost 2 bases and the V segment lost 3 bases, leaving 4 bases of the junction unmatched. Germline V CDR1 and CDR2: MNHEY, SMNVEV (reference sequence). CDR3 sequence: CASSLSGTGAGNTIYF. The CDR3 bases are TGTGCCAGCAGTTTGTCTGGGACAGGGGCTGGAAACACCATATATTTT.

The V call is TRBV2, the J call TRBJ2-2; 13 nucleotides line up with TRBD2. V was clipped by 4 bases and J by 7 bases; unmatched bases: 12. The CDR3 length is 18 residues. Germline V lookup: CDR1 SNHLY, CDR2 FYNNEI. The CDR3 sequence is CASSGLTSGRALHGELFF. The CDR3 coding sequence is TGTGCCAGCAGTGGATTAACTAGCGGGAGGGCCCTGCACGGGGAGCTGTTTTTT. The variable domain in full, with the rest retrieved from reference TRBV2 and TRBJ2-2, is EPEVTQTPSHQVTQMGQEVILRCVPISNHLYFYWYRQILGQKVEFLVSFYNNEISEKSEIFDDQFSVERPDGSNFTLKIRSTKLEDSAMYFCASSGLTSGRALHGELFFGEGSRLTVL.

Here the CDR3 DNA reads TGTGCCAGTAGTGCAGGGGGGTTTGAGCAGTTCTTC. Its translation: CASSAGGFEQFF. V gene TRBV19 combines with J gene TRBJ2-1; a weak D match, TRBD1 (7 bases). In germline, CDR1 is LNHDA, CDR2 SQIVND (reference sequence). Trimming removed 5 bases at V and 9 bases at J, with 11 bases between. CDR3 size: 12 residues.

The chain joins TRBV29-1 to TRBJ1-2; possible D gene TRBD1, 5 bases. This CDR3 has 15 amino acids. Germline V CDR1 and CDR2: SQVTM, ANQGSEA. Deletions cut 4 bases from V and 2 bases from J, with 17 bases between. DNA of the CDR3: TGCAGCGTTGTGGGACGGGGGGACGCCAACTATGGCTACACCTTC. Translation gives CSVVGRGDANYGYTF.

The J gene is TRBJ2-3, the V gene TRBV4-3; 11 bases are shared with TRBD1. Germline CDR1 reads LGHNA; CDR2 reads YSLEER. This CDR3 comprises 14 residues. The V segment lost 5 bases and the J segment 5 bases; nucleotides outside the gene matches: 3. CDR3 loop: CASSGDRGEDTQYF. CDR3 coding DNA: TGCGCCAGCAGCGGGGACAGGGGGGAAGATACGCAGTATTTT.